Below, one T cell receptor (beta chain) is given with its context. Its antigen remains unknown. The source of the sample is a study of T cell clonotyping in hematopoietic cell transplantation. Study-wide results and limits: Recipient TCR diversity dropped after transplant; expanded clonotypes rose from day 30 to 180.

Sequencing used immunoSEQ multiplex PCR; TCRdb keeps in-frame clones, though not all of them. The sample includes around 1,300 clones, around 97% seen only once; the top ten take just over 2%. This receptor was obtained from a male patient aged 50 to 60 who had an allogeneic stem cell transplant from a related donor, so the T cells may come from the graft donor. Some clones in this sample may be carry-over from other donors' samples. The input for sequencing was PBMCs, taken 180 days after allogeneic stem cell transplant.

In DNA form, the CDR3 reads TGTGCCAGTAGTATTTCGTTTGTCCAGGAGGGTCGCACCGGGGAGCTGTTTTTT. This gives the protein CASSISFVQEGRTGELFF. The chain joins TRBV19 to TRBJ2-2, with D tentatively TRBD2 (6 bases). The ends were cut back, 3 bases at V and 4 bases at J, with 21 bases in the middle. The CDR3 contains 18 residues. Germline CDR1 and CDR2: LNHDA and SQIVND (reference sequence).